The 23 T cell receptor beta chains below come from one sample, sequenced in a study of T-cell reconstitution after alpha-beta-depleted transplantation in children. During its preparation, the TCRbeta library received unique molecular identifiers. One entry per CDR3 protein results from TCRdb running MiXCR on the PCR reads. Altogether around 70,000 distinct CDR3 sequences are present, roughly 11% being singletons, with the ten largest covering roughly 13%. The specimen was PBMCs, collected before TCRalphabeta/CD19-depleted stem cell transplant. Receptor source: a boy younger than 18 with acute myeloid leukemia, due to receive a stem cell transplant.

This clonotype was found many times. The chain couples TRBV27 to TRBJ2-7, with TRBD1 identical over 7 bases. V lost 8 bases, J lost 2 bases, and 9 bases stayed unmatched. The CDR3 is 14 residues long. The V gene's germline CDR1 is MNHEY and CDR2 SMNVEV (reference sequence). In nucleotides, the CDR3 is TGTGCCAGCCCCAGGGGGACGAAGACCTACGAGCAGTACGTC. Protein sequence: CASPRGTKTYEQYV.

The chain employs TRBV11-2 and TRBJ2-3; possibly TRBD1 for D (6 bases). This CDR3 comprises 16 residues. With 0 bases removed from V and 0 bases from J, the gap between germline ends came to 10 bases. CDR1 and CDR2 from the germline V gene are SGHAT and FQNNGV. The CDR3 is CASSLDRGFSTDTQYF. CDR3 sequence (DNA): TGTGCCAGCAGCTTAGACAGGGGTTTTAGCACAGATACGCAGTATTTT.

This clonotype was seen ten or more times. The J gene is TRBJ2-1, the V gene TRBV28; 10 nucleotides line up with TRBD2. The V gene end was trimmed by 1 base and the J gene end by 4 bases; junction bases not matched to a gene: 13. Germline assignment: CDR1 MDHEN and CDR2 SYDVKM. This CDR3 region has 19 residues. The CDR3 DNA reads as TGTGCCAGCAGTTTATTCTCCATTAGTCCTAGCGGGAGATACAATGAGCAGTTCTTC. It yields the protein CASSLFSISPSGRYNEQFF.

This clonotype was counted at least ten times. The rearrangement links TRBV4-1 to TRBJ1-1; tentatively, D is TRBD1 (5 bases). V shed 1 base and J shed 1 base, with 22 bases lying between them. The germline gives CDR1 MGHRA, CDR2 YSYEKL. This CDR3 region has 19 residues. The CDR3 is CASSQVKAHPGRKNTEAFF. Here the CDR3 DNA reads TGCGCCAGCAGCCAAGTTAAAGCCCACCCGGGACGCAAGAACACTGAAGCTTTCTTT.

Concerning this clonotype itself: A much larger clone lies a single base off, so this may be a read error. The chain links TRBV30 to TRBJ2-7; weak D call: TRBD1 (6 bases). Per the germline V gene, CDR1 is GTSNPN and CDR2 is SVGIG (reference sequence). CDR3 length: 12 residues. V was clipped by 8 bases and J by 0 bases, with 11 bases between them. The CDR3 region has the DNA TGTGCCCCACAGGACAGCTCCTACGAGCAGTACTTC. Its protein is CAPQDSSYEQYF. The full variable domain, its missing parts supplied by reference TRBV30 and TRBJ2-7, is SQTIHQWPATLVQPVGSPLSLECTVEGTSNPNLYWYRQAAGRGLQLLFYSVGIGQISSEVPQNLSASRPQDRQFILSSKKLLLSDSGFYLCAPQDSSYEQYFGPGTRLTVT.

There are many counts of this clonotype. The J gene is TRBJ2-2, the V gene TRBV20-1; no firm D call. V shed 5 bases and J shed 5 bases, with 12 bases lying between them. The germline gives CDR1 DFQATT, CDR2 SNEGSKA (reference sequence). The CDR3 is 13 amino acids. The CDR3 is CSAALSGTGELFF. The CDR3 coding sequence is TGCAGTGCTGCCCTTTCGGGTACCGGGGAGCTGTTTTTT.

The V gene is TRBV3-1, the J gene TRBJ2-1, with no clear D. The CDR3 loop spans 18 amino acids. Trimming took 1 base from V and 5 from J, leaving 21 bases between them. CDR1 and CDR2 from the germline V gene are LGHDT and YNNKEL (reference sequence). The CDR3 is CASSQGLRFGRTHNEQFF. CDR3 DNA sequence: TGTGCCAGCAGCCAAGGTCTAAGGTTTGGGCGGACCCACAATGAGCAGTTCTTC.

Many counts were recorded for this clonotype. This chain uses TRBV5-1 with TRBJ2-3; 15 bases align to TRBD2. The CDR3 has 15 amino acids. The germline V gene has CDR1 SGHRS and CDR2 YFSETQ. J gave up 6 bases and V 3 bases, and 2 bases lay outside the gene matches. CDR3 protein: CASSWTSGRADTQYF. The CDR3 nucleotides read TGCGCCAGCAGCTGGACTAGCGGGAGGGCCGATACGCAGTATTTT.

Ten or more counts support this clonotype. The CDR3 nucleotides read TGTGCCAGCAGCCTTTCTAAAGAGACCCAGTACTTC. Translated: CASSLSKETQYF. The chain recombines TRBV4-2 with TRBJ2-5, with unresolved D. V gave up 4 bases and J gave up 3 bases, with 6 bases separating them. The CDR3 contains 12 residues. The germline CDR1 and CDR2 sequences are LGHNA and YNFKEQ.

This clonotype was seen many times. The chain uses TRBV4-1 and TRBJ2-4; the D is unclear. Trimming took 0 bases from V and 2 from J, leaving 5 bases between them. CDR3 length: 14 amino acids. Germline V CDR1 and CDR2: MGHRA, YSYEKL. CDR3 amino acids: CASSQEVTKNIQYF. Here the CDR3 DNA reads TGCGCCAGCAGCCAAGAGGTAACCAAAAACATTCAGTACTTC.

V and J are TRBV3-1 and TRBJ2-1; D unresolved. Trimming removed 10 bases at V and 6 bases at J, with 28 bases between. The CDR3 covers 17 residues. Germline CDR1 LGHDT, CDR2 YNNKEL (reference sequence). The CDR3 sequence is CATTQQAPAVVSNEQFF. The CDR3 nucleotides read TGTGCCACCACCCAGCAGGCTCCGGCAGTGGTTTCCAATGAGCAGTTCTTC.

This clonotype was seen ten or more times. The chain uses TRBV6-5 and TRBJ1-2, with 9 bases fitting TRBD1. Germline lookup yields CDR1 MNHEY and CDR2 SVGAGI. J lost 4 bases, V lost 1 base, and 16 bases had no gene match. The CDR3 has 19 residues. DNA of the CDR3: TGTGCCAGCAGTTACTATGGCAGAGAGGGACAGGGTCAGGTCTATGGCTACACCTTC. This gives the protein CASSYYGREGQGQVYGYTF.

CDR3 nucleotide sequence: TGTGCCAGCAGCTGGGACAGGGGACACTACGAGCAGTACTTC. Translated: CASSWDRGHYEQYF. The rearrangement links TRBV7-9 to TRBJ2-7, with TRBD1 identical over 10 bases. The CDR3 is 14 amino acids. V lost 4 bases and J lost 3; bases outside the gene matches: 3. The germline V gene encodes CDR1 SEHNR and CDR2 FQNEAQ (reference sequence).

This clonotype has ten or more counts. This chain uses TRBV12-3 or TRBV12-4 with TRBJ2-7, with no clear D. The CDR3 extends over 12 amino acids. Trimming left V 4 bases short and J 3 bases short, with 7 bases between. The CDR3 DNA is TGTGCCAGCAGTTCTGGCAGCTACGAGCAGTACTTC. This encodes CASSSGSYEQYF.

Ten or more counts support this clonotype. The V and J genes are TRBV5-1 and TRBJ2-5, with D hard to call. The CDR3 has 11 amino acids. Trimming took off 2 bases at V and 4 bases at J, with 3 bases between the two ends. From germline, CDR1 is SGHRS and CDR2 YFSETQ. The DNA of the CDR3 is TGCGCCAGCAGCTTTTCAGAGACCCAGTACTTC. Its protein is CASSFSETQYF.

The sample holds a few counts of this clonotype. The CDR3 coding sequence is TGTGCCAGCAGTGAAATAGGGACTAGCGGTGCCTACGAGCAGTACTTC. Amino acid sequence: CASSEIGTSGAYEQYF. The chain has TRBV2 and TRBJ2-7, with 11 bases lining up with TRBD2. This CDR3 comprises 16 residues. CDR1 is SNHLY and CDR2 is FYNNEI in the germline V gene. V was pared by 2 bases and J by 2 bases, with 5 bases of the junction left unmatched.

This clonotype was recorded many times. The chain is built from TRBV10-3 and TRBJ1-4, with a possible D match to TRBD1 (5 bases). V was clipped by 6 bases and J by 6 bases, with 14 bases between them. Germline-derived CDR1 and CDR2 are ENHRY and SYGVKD. The CDR3 is made up of 14 amino acids. As DNA, the CDR3 is TGTGCCATCAGCCCGGGGGTGGATTATGAAAAACTGTTTTTT. Its protein product is CAISPGVDYEKLFF.

There are many counts of this clonotype. The chain has TRBV5-6 and TRBJ2-1; tentatively, D is TRBD1 (6 bases). The germline gives CDR1 SGHDT, CDR2 YYEEEE. This CDR3 has 16 amino acids. With 0 bases removed from V and 6 bases from J, the gap between germline ends came to 16 bases. The CDR3 loop is CASSLDLARGVNEQFF. CDR3 bases: TGTGCCAGCAGCTTGGATTTGGCCAGGGGAGTCAATGAGCAGTTCTTC.

The chain employs TRBV4-2 and TRBJ2-2, with TRBD2 as a possible D gene (5 bases). Germline assignment: CDR1 LGHNA and CDR2 YNFKEQ. CDR3 size: 15 residues. Trimming left V 0 bases short and J 6 bases short, with 11 bases between. The chain's CDR3 is CASSQDRGSAGELFF. The DNA of the CDR3 is TGTGCCAGCAGCCAAGATCGAGGTAGCGCCGGGGAGCTGTTTTTT.

This clonotype turned up a few times. The rearrangement uses TRBV30 and TRBJ1-4; the match to TRBD1 covers 7 bases. The CDR3 spans 10 residues. The V gene end was trimmed by 5 bases and the J gene end by 16 bases; junction bases not matched to a gene: 7. Looked up from germline, CDR1 is GTSNPN and CDR2 is SVGIG (reference sequence). The CDR3 loop is CAWAGTAAFF. In DNA form, the CDR3 reads TGTGCCTGGGCCGGGACAGCCGCGTTTTTT. The variable domain in full, completed from reference TRBV30 and TRBJ1-4, reads SQTIHQWPATLVQPVGSPLSLECTVEGTSNPNLYWYRQAAGRGLQLLFYSVGIGQISSEVPQNLSASRPQDRQFILSSKKLLLSDSGFYLCAWAGTAAFFGSGTQLSVL.

This clonotype was counted ten times or more. This sequence joins TRBV11-2 and TRBJ1-1, with a weak D call TRBD1 (6 bases). CDR1 and CDR2 from the germline V gene are SGHAT and FQNNGV. The V end was cut by 5 bases, the J end by 0 bases, with 13 bases between. The CDR3 consists of 15 residues. DNA for the CDR3: TGTGCCAGCAGCCTATCCACAGGGTTGAACACTGAAGCTTTCTTT. Translation: CASSLSTGLNTEAFF.

This clonotype was counted between two and nine times. The CDR3: CASSLGGKSADTQYF. CDR3 coding DNA: TGCGCCAGCAGCTTGGGGGGAAAGAGCGCAGATACGCAGTATTTT. The chain recombines TRBV5-1 with TRBJ2-3; D unclear. CDR1 is SGHRS, CDR2 YFSETQ, per germline. Deletions cut 0 bases from V and 4 bases from J, with 12 bases between. CDR3 length: 15 residues.

This clonotype was seen repeatedly, ten times or more. The V and J genes are TRBV7-8 and TRBJ2-2; 7 bases agree with TRBD2. The CDR3 contains 17 residues. CDR1 SGHVS and CDR2 FQNEAQ come from the germline V gene. The trim removed 5 bases at V and 5 bases at J, leaving 14 bases unmatched. CDR3 coding DNA: TGTGCCAGCAGCCACGGGGGGAGGACATCCAAGACCGGGGAGCTGTTTTTT. Its protein is CASSHGGRTSKTGELFF.